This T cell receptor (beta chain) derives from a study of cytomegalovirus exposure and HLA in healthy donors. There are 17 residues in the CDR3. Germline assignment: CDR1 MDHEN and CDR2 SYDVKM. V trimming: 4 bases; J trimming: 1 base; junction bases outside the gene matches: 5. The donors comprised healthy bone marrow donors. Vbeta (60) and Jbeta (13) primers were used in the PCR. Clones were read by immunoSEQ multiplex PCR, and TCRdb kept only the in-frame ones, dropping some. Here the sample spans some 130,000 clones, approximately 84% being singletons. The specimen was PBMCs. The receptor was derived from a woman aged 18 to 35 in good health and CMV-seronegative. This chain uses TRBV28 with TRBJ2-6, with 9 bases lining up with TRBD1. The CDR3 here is CASSWDRAGSGANVLTF. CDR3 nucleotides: TGTGCCAGCAGTTGGGACAGGGCTGGATCTGGGGCCAACGTCCTGACTTTC.